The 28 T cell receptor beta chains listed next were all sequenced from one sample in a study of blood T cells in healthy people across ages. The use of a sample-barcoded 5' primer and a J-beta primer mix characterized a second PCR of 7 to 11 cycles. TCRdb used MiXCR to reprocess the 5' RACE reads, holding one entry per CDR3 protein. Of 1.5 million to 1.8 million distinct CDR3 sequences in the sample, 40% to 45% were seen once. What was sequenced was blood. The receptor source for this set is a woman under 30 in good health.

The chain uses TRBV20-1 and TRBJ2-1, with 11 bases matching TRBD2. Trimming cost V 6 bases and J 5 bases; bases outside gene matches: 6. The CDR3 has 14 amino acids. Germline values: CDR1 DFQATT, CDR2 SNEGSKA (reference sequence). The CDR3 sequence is CSAIAGGPHNEQFF. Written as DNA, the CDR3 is TGCAGTGCCATAGCGGGGGGGCCCCACAATGAGCAGTTCTTC.

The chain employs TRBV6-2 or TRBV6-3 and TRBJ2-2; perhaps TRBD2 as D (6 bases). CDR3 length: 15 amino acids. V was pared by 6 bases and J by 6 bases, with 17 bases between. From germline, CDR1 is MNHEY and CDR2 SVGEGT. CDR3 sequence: CASRGTSEGPGELFF. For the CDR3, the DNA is TGTGCCAGCAGGGGGACTTCCGAAGGACCCGGGGAGCTGTTTTTT.

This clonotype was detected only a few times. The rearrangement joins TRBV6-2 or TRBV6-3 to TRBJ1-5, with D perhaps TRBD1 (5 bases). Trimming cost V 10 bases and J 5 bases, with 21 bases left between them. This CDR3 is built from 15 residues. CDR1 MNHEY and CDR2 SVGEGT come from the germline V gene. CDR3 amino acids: CAISEGGRGDQPQHF. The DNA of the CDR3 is TGTGCCATCTCGGAGGGAGGAAGGGGAGATCAGCCCCAGCATTTT.

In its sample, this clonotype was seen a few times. The CDR3 nucleotides are TGCAGTGCTTCGTCTTGGGCGCAGGGAGAGACTTCTAACTATGGCTACACCTTC. Its translation is CSASSWAQGETSNYGYTF. This sequence joins TRBV20-1 and TRBJ1-2; maybe TRBD1 (5 bases). V lost 5 bases, J lost 0 bases, and 25 bases lay in between. The germline CDR1 and CDR2 sequences are DFQATT and SNEGSKA (reference sequence). The CDR3 contains 18 residues.

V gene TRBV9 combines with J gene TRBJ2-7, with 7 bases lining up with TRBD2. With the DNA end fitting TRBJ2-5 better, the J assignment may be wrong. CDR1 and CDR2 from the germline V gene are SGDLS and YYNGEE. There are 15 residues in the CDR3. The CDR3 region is CASSVVWGGEKTQYF. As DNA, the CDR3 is TGTGCCAGCAGCGTAGTTTGGGGAGGGGAAAAGACCCAGTACTTC.

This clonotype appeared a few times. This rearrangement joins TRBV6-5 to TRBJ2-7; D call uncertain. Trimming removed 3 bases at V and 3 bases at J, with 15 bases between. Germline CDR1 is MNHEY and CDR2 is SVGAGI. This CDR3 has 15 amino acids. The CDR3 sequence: CASSYWAERSYEQYF. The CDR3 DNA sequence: TGTGCCAGCAGTTATTGGGCGGAGCGAAGCTACGAGCAGTACTTC.

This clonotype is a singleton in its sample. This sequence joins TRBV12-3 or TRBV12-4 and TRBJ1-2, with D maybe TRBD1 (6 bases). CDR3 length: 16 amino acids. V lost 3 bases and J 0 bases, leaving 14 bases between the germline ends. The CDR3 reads CASSFTGTLANYGYTF. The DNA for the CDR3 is TGTGCCAGCAGTTTTACAGGGACTTTAGCTAACTATGGCTACACCTTC.

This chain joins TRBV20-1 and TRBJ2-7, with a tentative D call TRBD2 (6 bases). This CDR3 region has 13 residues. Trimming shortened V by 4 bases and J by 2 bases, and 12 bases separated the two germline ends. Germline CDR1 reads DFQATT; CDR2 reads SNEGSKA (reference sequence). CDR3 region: CSAKPTSPYEQYF. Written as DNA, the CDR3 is TGCAGTGCTAAACCGACTAGTCCCTACGAGCAGTACTTC.

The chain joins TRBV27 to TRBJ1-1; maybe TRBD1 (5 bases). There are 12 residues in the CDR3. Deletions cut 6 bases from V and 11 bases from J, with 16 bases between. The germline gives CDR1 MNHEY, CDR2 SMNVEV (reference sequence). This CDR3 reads CASRERAGEAFF. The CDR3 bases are TGTGCCAGCAGGGAGAGAGCGGGGGAGGCTTTCTTT.

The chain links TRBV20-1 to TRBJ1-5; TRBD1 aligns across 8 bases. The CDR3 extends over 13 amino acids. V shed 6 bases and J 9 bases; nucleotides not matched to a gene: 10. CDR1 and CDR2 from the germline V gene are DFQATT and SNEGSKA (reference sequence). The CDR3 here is CSARQGPFWPQHF. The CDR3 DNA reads TGCAGTGCCAGACAGGGGCCTTTTTGGCCCCAGCATTTT.

For the CDR3, the DNA is TGTGCCAGCAGCTTTTTTCCCCGACAGGGACTTAACCAGCCCCAGCATTTT. The encoded protein is CASSFFPRQGLNQPQHF. V and J are TRBV7-2 and TRBJ1-5, with 7 bases matching TRBD1. Germline trimming cut 3 bases from V and 7 bases from J; bases unmatched to any gene: 15. The CDR3 contains 17 residues. Germline V CDR1 and CDR2: SGHTA, FQGNSA.

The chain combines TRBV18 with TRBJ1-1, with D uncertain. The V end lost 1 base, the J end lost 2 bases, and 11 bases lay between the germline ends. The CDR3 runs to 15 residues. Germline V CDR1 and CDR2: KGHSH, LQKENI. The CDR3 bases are TGTGCCAGCTCACCACAGGGAGAAGGTAACACTGAAGCTTTCTTT. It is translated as CASSPQGEGNTEAFF.

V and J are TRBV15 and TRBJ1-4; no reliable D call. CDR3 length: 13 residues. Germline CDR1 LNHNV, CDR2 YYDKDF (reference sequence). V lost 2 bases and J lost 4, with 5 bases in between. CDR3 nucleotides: TGTGCCACCAGCAGACCGAGTAATGAAAAACTGTTTTTT. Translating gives CATSRPSNEKLFF.

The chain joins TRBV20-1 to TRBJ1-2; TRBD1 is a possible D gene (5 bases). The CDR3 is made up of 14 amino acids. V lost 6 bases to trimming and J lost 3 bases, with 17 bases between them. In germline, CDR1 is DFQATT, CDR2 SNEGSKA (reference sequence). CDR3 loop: CSAYPGTTYYGYTF. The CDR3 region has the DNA TGCAGTGCCTATCCCGGGACTACATACTATGGCTACACCTTC.

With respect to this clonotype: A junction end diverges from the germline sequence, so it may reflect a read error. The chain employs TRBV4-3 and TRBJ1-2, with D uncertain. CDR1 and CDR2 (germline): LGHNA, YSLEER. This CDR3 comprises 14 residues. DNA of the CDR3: TGCGCCAGCAGCCAAGAGGCCTTCGAGGCAGGCTACACTTTC. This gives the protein CASSQEAFEAGYTF.

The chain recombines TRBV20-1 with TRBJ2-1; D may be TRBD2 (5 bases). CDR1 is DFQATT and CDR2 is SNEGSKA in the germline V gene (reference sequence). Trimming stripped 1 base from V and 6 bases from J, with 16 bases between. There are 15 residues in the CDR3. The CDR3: CSARGVSGILNEQFF. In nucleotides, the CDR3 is TGCAGTGCTAGAGGGGTCAGCGGAATCCTCAATGAGCAGTTCTTC.

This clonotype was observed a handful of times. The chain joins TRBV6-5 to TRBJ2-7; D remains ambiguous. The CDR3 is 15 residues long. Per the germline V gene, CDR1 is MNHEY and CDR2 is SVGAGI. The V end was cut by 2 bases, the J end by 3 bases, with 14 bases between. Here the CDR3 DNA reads TGTGCCAGCAGTTACGATCTGATGGGGATCTACGAGCAGTACTTC. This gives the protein CASSYDLMGIYEQYF.

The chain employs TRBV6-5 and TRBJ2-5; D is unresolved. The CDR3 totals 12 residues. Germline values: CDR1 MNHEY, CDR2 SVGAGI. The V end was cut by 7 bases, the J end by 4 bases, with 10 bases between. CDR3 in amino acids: CASTDYRETQYF. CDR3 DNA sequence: TGTGCCAGCACCGATTACCGAGAGACCCAGTACTTC.

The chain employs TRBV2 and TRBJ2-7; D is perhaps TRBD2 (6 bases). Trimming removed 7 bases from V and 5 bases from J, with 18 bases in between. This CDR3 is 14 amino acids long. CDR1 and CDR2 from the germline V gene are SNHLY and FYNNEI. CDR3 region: CASIGTGVWDEQYF. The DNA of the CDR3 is TGTGCCAGCATCGGAACGGGAGTTTGGGACGAGCAGTACTTC. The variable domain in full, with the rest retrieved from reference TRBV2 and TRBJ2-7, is EPEVTQTPSHQVTQMGQEVILRCVPISNHLYFYWYRQILGQKVEFLVSFYNNEISEKSEIFDDQFSVERPDGSNFTLKIRSTKLEDSAMYFCASIGTGVWDEQYFGPGTRLTVT.

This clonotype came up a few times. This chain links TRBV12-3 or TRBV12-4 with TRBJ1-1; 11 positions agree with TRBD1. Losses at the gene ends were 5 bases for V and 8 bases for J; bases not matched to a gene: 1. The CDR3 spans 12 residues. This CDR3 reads CASSRDRGEAFF. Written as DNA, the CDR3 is TGTGCCAGCAGTCGGGACAGGGGGGAAGCTTTCTTT.

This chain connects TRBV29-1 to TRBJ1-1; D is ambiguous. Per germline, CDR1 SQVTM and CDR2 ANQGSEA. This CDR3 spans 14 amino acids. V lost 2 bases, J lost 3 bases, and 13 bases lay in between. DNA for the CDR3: TGCAGCGTTGAAAGCCTCTTATTACACACTGAAGCTTTCTTT. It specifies CSVESLLLHTEAFF.

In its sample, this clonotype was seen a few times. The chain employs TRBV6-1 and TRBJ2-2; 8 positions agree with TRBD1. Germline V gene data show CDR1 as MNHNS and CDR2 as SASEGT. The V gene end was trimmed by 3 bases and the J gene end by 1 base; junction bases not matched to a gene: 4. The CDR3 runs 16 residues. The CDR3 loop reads CASSDRTGQNTGELFF. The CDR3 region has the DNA TGTGCCAGCAGTGATCGGACAGGGCAGAACACCGGGGAGCTGTTTTTT.

In DNA form, the CDR3 reads TGTGCCACCCGGCCTTCTCGGGAGACCCAGTACTTC. Translating it yields CATRPSRETQYF. This sequence joins TRBV6-5 and TRBJ2-5; D gene unclear. CDR1 is MNHEY, CDR2 SVGAGI, per germline. The V and J ends lost 10 bases and 5 bases respectively, with 14 bases between them. The CDR3 runs 12 residues.

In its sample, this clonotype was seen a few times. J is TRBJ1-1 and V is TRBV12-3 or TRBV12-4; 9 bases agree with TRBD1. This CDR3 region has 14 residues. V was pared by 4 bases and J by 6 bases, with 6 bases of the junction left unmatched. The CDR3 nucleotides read TGTGCCAGCAGTTGGACAGGGGTTGGGCCTGAAGCTTTCTTT. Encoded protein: CASSWTGVGPEAFF.

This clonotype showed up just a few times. CDR3 region: CASSLAFGRAGYTQYF. CDR3 nucleotide sequence: TGCGCCAGCAGCTTGGCCTTTGGGAGGGCCGGGTATACGCAGTATTTT. The chain combines TRBV5-1 with TRBJ2-3, with 7 bases identical to TRBD2. V shed 0 bases, J shed 7 bases, and the junction held 11 bases outside the gene matches. Germline assignment: CDR1 SGHRS and CDR2 YFSETQ. This CDR3 region has 16 residues. Together with reference TRBV5-1 and TRBJ2-3, the CDR3 gives the full variable domain: KAGVTQTPRYLIKTRGQQVTLSCSPISGHRSVSWYQQTPGQGLQFLFEYFSETQRNKGNFPGRFSGRQFSNSRSEMNVSTLELGDSALYLCASSLAFGRAGYTQYFGPGTRLTVL.

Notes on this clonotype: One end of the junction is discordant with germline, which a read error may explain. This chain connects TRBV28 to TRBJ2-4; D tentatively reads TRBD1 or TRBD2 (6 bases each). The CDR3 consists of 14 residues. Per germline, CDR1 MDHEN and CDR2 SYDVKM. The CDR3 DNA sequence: TGTGCCAGTCGGGGGCTGTTAGCCAAAAGCATTCAGTACTTC. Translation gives CASRGLLAKSIQYF.

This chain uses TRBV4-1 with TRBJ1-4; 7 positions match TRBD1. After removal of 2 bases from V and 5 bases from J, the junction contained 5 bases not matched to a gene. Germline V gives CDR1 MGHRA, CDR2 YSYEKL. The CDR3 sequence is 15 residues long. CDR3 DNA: TGCGCCAGCAGCCAAATACAGGGGACGAATGAAAAACTGTTTTTT. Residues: CASSQIQGTNEKLFF.

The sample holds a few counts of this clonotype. The CDR3 nucleotides are TGCAGTGCTTTGGATTTACTTAATCAGCCCCAGCATTTT. It specifies CSALDLLNQPQHF. The chain recombines TRBV20-1 with TRBJ1-5; D unclear. Germline V gives CDR1 DFQATT, CDR2 SNEGSKA (reference sequence). Trimming left V 5 bases short and J 4 bases short, with 12 bases between. This CDR3 contains 13 residues.